A selection of T cell receptor beta chains follows, all from one sample in a study of cytomegalovirus exposure and HLA in healthy donors. The assay was immunoSEQ multiplex PCR, and TCRdb's table has in-frame clones only and misses some. The sample totals 75,000 to 100,000 clones. The sequenced sample was PBMCs. These receptors were obtained from a woman aged 60-70 years in good health and CMV-seronegative. CDR3s include the opening cysteine and the closing phenylalanine or tryptophan. A D gene is named only where the DNA matches it firmly.

V gene	D gene	J gene	CDR3 protein	CDR3 DNA
TRBV7-3	TRBD2	TRBJ2-1	CASSLILAGHNEQFF	TGTGCCAGCAGCTTAATCCTAGCGGGACACAATGAGCAGTTCTTC
TRBV10-3	TRBD1	TRBJ2-7	CAIRTGDRGSYEQYF	TGTGCCATCAGGACTGGGGACAGGGGCTCCTACGAGCAGTACTTC
TRBV7-3	.	TRBJ1-3	CASSSGLISGNTIYF	TGTGCCAGCAGCTCGGGACTGATCTCTGGAAACACCATATATTTT
TRBV7-6	.	TRBJ1-5	CASSLFGGQPQHF	TGTGCCAGCAGCTTATTCGGAGGCCAGCCCCAGCATTTT
TRBV28	.	TRBJ2-7	CASSSGRSNGIYEQYF	TGTGCCAGCAGTTCTGGCCGCAGCAACGGGATCTACGAGCAGTACTTC
TRBV28	.	TRBJ2-7	CASSLSTRVGPYF	TGTGCCAGCAGTTTGAGCACCCGAGTGGGGCCCTACTTC
TRBV7-6	TRBD1	TRBJ1-5	CASSLGRGGAGGRYQPQHF	TGTGCCAGCAGCTTAGGTCGGGGCGGGGCAGGGGGCCGTTATCAGCCCCAGCATTTT
TRBV27	.	TRBJ2-1	CASRRDSSSYNEQFF	TGTGCCAGTCGAAGGGACTCGAGCTCCTACAATGAGCAGTTCTTC
TRBV11-3	.	TRBJ2-5	CASSVNHQEQETQYF	TGTGCCAGCAGCGTAAACCACCAGGAACAAGAGACCCAGTACTTC
TRBV4-2	TRBD2	TRBJ2-1	CASSQETSGSMNEQFF	TGTGCCAGCAGCCAAGAAACTAGCGGGAGTATGAATGAGCAGTTCTTC
TRBV4-3	TRBD2	TRBJ2-7	CASSQEVAGGRYEQYF	TGCGCCAGCAGCCAAGAGGTAGCGGGAGGTCGCTACGAGCAGTACTTC
TRBV29-1	.	TRBJ1-2	CSVEPGQLYGYTF	TGCAGCGTTGAACCTGGACAGCTCTATGGCTACACCTTC
TRBV6-1	.	TRBJ1-1	CAGSQGLNTEAFF	TGTGCCGGAAGCCAGGGGTTGAACACTGAAGCTTTCTTT
TRBV5-4	TRBD1	TRBJ1-1	CASSFGGQEDTEAFF	TGTGCCAGCAGCTTCGGCGGACAGGAAGACACTGAAGCTTTCTTT
TRBV11-2	TRBD1	TRBJ1-5	CASSSTGQGTRYSNQPQHF	TGTGCCAGCAGCTCCACGGGACAGGGGACGCGTTATAGCAATCAGCCCCAGCATTTT
TRBV27	TRBD1	TRBJ2-7	CASSLVASRDRVYEQYF	TGTGCCAGCAGTTTAGTGGCCTCGCGGGACAGGGTCTACGAGCAGTACTTC
TRBV18	TRBD1	TRBJ2-7	CASSPAPRDRGHEQYF	TGTGCCAGCTCTCCTGCTCCCCGGGACAGGGGCCACGAGCAGTACTTC
TRBV2	.	TRBJ2-1	CASIRQGERDEQFF	TGTGCCAGCATTCGACAGGGCGAGCGGGATGAGCAGTTCTTC
TRBV11-3	TRBD2	TRBJ2-2	CASSLGGRSPTGELFF	TGTGCCAGCAGCTTAGGCGGGAGGTCCCCCACCGGGGAGCTGTTTTTT
TRBV19	.	TRBJ1-5	CASSIARGSDSNQPQHF	TGTGCCAGTAGTATAGCTAGGGGAAGCGATAGCAATCAGCCCCAGCATTTT
TRBV7-2	.	TRBJ2-1	CASQTRASSYNEQFF	TGTGCCAGCCAAACCAGGGCTAGCTCCTACAATGAGCAGTTCTTC
TRBV5-1	.	TRBJ2-1	CASSWSEGDEQFF	TGCGCCAGCAGCTGGAGCGAAGGCGATGAGCAGTTCTTC
TRBV7-7	TRBD1	TRBJ2-7	CASSLGVGTGSYEQYF	TGTGCTAGCAGCTTGGGGGTGGGGACAGGGTCCTACGAGCAGTACTTC
TRBV29-1	.	TRBJ2-7	CSVEEGIDREF	TGCAGCGTTGAAGAGGGGATAGACAGAGAATTC
TRBV29-1	.	TRBJ2-5	CSVYNAEETQYF	TGCAGCGTTTACAACGCGGAAGAGACCCAGTACTTC
TRBV5-8	TRBD1	TRBJ1-4	CASSFGRDSYVTNEKLFF	TGTGCCAGCAGCTTCGGCCGGGACAGCTATGTGACTAATGAAAAACTGTTTTTT
TRBV7-8	TRBD2	TRBJ2-1	CASSPTLRTSGYNEQFF	TGTGCCAGCAGCCCTACCCTGCGGACTAGCGGGTACAATGAGCAGTTCTTC
TRBV7-2	TRBD1	TRBJ1-2	CASSSRTGANYGYTF	TGTGCCAGCAGCTCGAGGACAGGGGCAAACTATGGCTACACCTTC
TRBV15	TRBD2	TRBJ2-1	CATSRPPSGRSEQFF	TGTGCCACCAGCAGGCCTCCTAGCGGGAGGTCTGAGCAGTTCTTC
TRBV6-1	.	TRBJ1-5	CASSIQVDSNQPQHF	TGTGCCAGCAGTATACAGGTAGACAGCAATCAGCCCCAGCATTTT
TRBV10-3	TRBD2	TRBJ2-1	CAISVGSYAGAYNEQFF	TGTGCCATCAGTGTCGGATCGTACGCGGGAGCCTACAATGAGCAGTTCTTC
TRBV6-5	.	TRBJ1-4	CASSYGSDRPEKLFF	TGTGCCAGCAGTTACGGGTCCGACAGGCCAGAAAAACTGTTTTTT
TRBV6-1	.	TRBJ1-1	CASLTPRGNF	TGTGCCAGCCTAACCCCCAGAGGGAACTTT